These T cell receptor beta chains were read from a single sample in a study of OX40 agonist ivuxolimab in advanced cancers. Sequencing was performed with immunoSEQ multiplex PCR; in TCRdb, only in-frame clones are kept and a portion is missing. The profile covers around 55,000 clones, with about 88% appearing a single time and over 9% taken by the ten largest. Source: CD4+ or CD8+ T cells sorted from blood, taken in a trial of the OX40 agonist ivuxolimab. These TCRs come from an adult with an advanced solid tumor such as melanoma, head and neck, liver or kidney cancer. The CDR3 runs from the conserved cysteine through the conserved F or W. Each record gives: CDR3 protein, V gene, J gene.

CDR3: CASSLQGAGTEAFF
V: TRBV6-5
J: TRBJ1-1

CDR3: CASSTRGGGELFF
V: TRBV7-8
J: TRBJ2-2

CDR3: CASSDPDWLDPEAFF
V: TRBV2
J: TRBJ1-1

CDR3: CASLGTGLPGELFF
V: TRBV6-5
J: TRBJ2-2

CDR3: CASSQGVSGHTDTQYF
V: TRBV4-3
J: TRBJ2-3

CDR3: CASRAVADGGYTF
V: TRBV9
J: TRBJ1-2

CDR3: CASSQVFGREAFF
V: TRBV4-3
J: TRBJ1-1

CDR3: CASSPVGRAPVRTQYF
V: TRBV27
J: TRBJ2-5

CDR3: CASSQEPGIYNEQFF
V: TRBV4-3
J: TRBJ2-1

CDR3: CASSVLLTDTQYF
V: TRBV9
J: TRBJ2-3

CDR3: CASSKLGGEEAFF
V: TRBV27
J: TRBJ1-1

CDR3: CASIPAGQTINYGYTF
V: TRBV2
J: TRBJ1-2

CDR3: CASSLEGETQYF
V: TRBV6-5
J: TRBJ2-5

CDR3: CASIAGGGGLGGEQYF
V: TRBV28
J: TRBJ2-7

CDR3: CASSTEDRATGELFF
V: TRBV5-6
J: TRBJ2-2

CDR3: CASSFRGSDEKLFF
V: TRBV13
J: TRBJ1-4

CDR3: CASSQDYSSPSGEQFF
V: TRBV4-3
J: TRBJ2-1

CDR3: CASSSGSYLAYEQYF
V: TRBV5-5
J: TRBJ2-7

CDR3: CASSLSGAGGYEQFF
V: TRBV27
J: TRBJ2-1

CDR3: CASSLEVNTGELFF
V: TRBV7-8
J: TRBJ2-2

CDR3: CASSPRGRSYEQYF
V: TRBV6-5
J: TRBJ2-7

CDR3: CASSLGPERSAYGYTF
V: TRBV7-6
J: TRBJ1-2

CDR3: CATSREKGGSNQPQHF
V: TRBV15
J: TRBJ1-5

CDR3: CASSQESSRVVGGSSTDTQYF
V: TRBV4-1
J: TRBJ2-3

CDR3: CASSTSGSYNEQFF
V: TRBV27
J: TRBJ2-1

CDR3: CASSESEGNTEAFF
V: TRBV6-1
J: TRBJ1-1

CDR3: CASSLRVNNEQFF
V: TRBV27
J: TRBJ2-1

CDR3: CASSLLGRYGYTF
V: TRBV28
J: TRBJ1-2

CDR3: CEGRSSYNEQFF
V: TRBV29-1
J: TRBJ2-1

CDR3: CASTTGRGYEQYF
V: TRBV2
J: TRBJ2-7

CDR3: CASGQQLNQPQHF
V: TRBV27
J: TRBJ1-5

CDR3: CASSVGQRGRTGELFF
V: TRBV9
J: TRBJ2-2

CDR3: CASRDFYNSPLHF
V: TRBV10-2
J: TRBJ1-6

CDR3: CASSLGAGQGTYEQYF
V: TRBV7-9
J: TRBJ2-7

CDR3: CASSFGTGAYEQYF
V: TRBV27
J: TRBJ2-7

CDR3: CASSLDQSGNEQYF
V: TRBV11-2
J: TRBJ2-7

CDR3: CASSSGLTGNEQFF
V: TRBV13
J: TRBJ2-1

CDR3: CASRGLAGDNEQFF
V: TRBV6-1
J: TRBJ2-1

CDR3: CASSWGIDQVSEQYF
V: TRBV5-1
J: TRBJ2-7